These 26 T cell receptor beta chains originate from one sample sequenced in a study of T cell clones after liver transplantation (dated by TCRdb to between 2018 and 2020). Receptors were amplified or captured by the immunoSEQ multiplex PCR assay. TCRdb holds this immuneACCESS table with in-frame rearrangements only. Some clones are missing; in checked studies, unresolved V genes explain under half, and the rest has no known cause. Within this sample are 55,000 to 70,000 clones, with more than 85% of them counted one time only. 0.85% to 1% of the sample lies in the top ten. The source material was CD4+ T cells from blood, sampled nearly 26 months after liver transplant. These receptors originate from a human patient who received a liver transplant. Where a transplant has occurred, the graft donor may have supplied some of the T cells.

This clone was seen only once. The V call is TRBV7-9, the J call TRBJ2-2; a weak D match, TRBD1 (5 bases). This CDR3 contains 16 residues. Germline-derived CDR1 and CDR2 are SEHNR and FQNEAQ (reference sequence). V was pared by 5 bases and J by 6 bases, with 19 bases between. CDR3 nucleotide sequence: TGTGCCAGCAGCCTTGTCGCAGGGTGGATCGCCGGGGAGCTGTTTTTT. Protein: CASSLVAGWIAGELFF.

J is TRBJ1-5 and V is TRBV4-1, with D possibly being TRBD1 (5 bases). The CDR3 runs 15 residues. In germline, CDR1 is MGHRA, CDR2 YSYEKL. V lost 1 base and J 5 bases, leaving 12 bases between the germline ends. This CDR3 reads CASSQGLRGDQPQHF. CDR3 DNA: TGCGCCAGCAGCCAAGGCCTCCGGGGGGATCAGCCCCAGCATTTT.

The chain is built from TRBV6-5 and TRBJ2-2; D unresolved. This CDR3 has 15 residues. Germline lookup yields CDR1 MNHEY and CDR2 SVGAGI. Trimming took off 4 bases at V and 0 bases at J, with 9 bases between the two ends. The CDR3 nucleotides read TGTGCCAGCAGTTTAGGCAGTTCGAACACCGGGGAGCTGTTTTTT. Its translation is CASSLGSSNTGELFF.

The chain combines TRBV7-2 with TRBJ2-1; 9 nucleotides agree with TRBD1. This CDR3 is built from 15 residues. Per germline, CDR1 SGHTA and CDR2 FQGNSA. Trimming took 6 bases from V and 4 from J; bases not matched to a gene: 7. The CDR3 nucleotides read TGTGCCAGCAGGGAGGGACAGGGACTGTACAATGAGCAGTTCTTC. Translation gives CASREGQGLYNEQFF.

The chain employs TRBV28 and TRBJ2-1; 7 positions match TRBD1. CDR1 MDHEN and CDR2 SYDVKM come from the germline V gene. This CDR3 has 14 amino acids. Trimming removed 2 bases from V and 7 bases from J; junction bases left unmatched: 5. CDR3 nucleotides: TGTGCCAGCAGTTTAGGTGGGACAGAAAATGAGCAGTTCTTC. It encodes CASSLGGTENEQFF.

The chain joins TRBV11-3 to TRBJ2-3; 11 nucleotides match TRBD2. The V gene's germline CDR1 is SGHNT and CDR2 YENEEA. The CDR3 extends over 18 amino acids. Losses at the gene ends were 0 bases for V and 3 bases for J; bases not matched to a gene: 8. Here the CDR3 DNA reads TGTGCCAGCAGCTTAGACCCTTACGGGACTAGCGGAACAGATACGCAGTATTTT. It translates to CASSLDPYGTSGTDTQYF.

This clone was seen more than once but under ten times. The CDR3 loop is CASSLVRLDKYNEQFF. The CDR3 nucleotides are TGTGCCAGCAGTTTAGTGAGACTAGATAAATACAATGAGCAGTTCTTC. The V and J genes are TRBV27 and TRBJ2-1; TRBD2 is a possible D gene (6 bases). This CDR3 comprises 16 residues. V lost 2 bases and J lost 4, with 15 bases in between. The germline gives CDR1 MNHEY, CDR2 SMNVEV (reference sequence).

J is TRBJ2-2 and V is TRBV18, with TRBD2 identical over 10 bases. V was clipped by 3 bases and J by 4 bases; unmatched bases: 5. There are 16 residues in the CDR3. Per germline, CDR1 KGHSH and CDR2 LQKENI. The CDR3 nucleotides are TGTGCCAGCTCACCGGCGGGACTAGCGAGCACCGGGGAGCTGTTTTTT. Translation gives CASSPAGLASTGELFF.

The chain recombines TRBV5-5 with TRBJ1-2; D perhaps matches TRBD1 (5 bases). The CDR3 contains 13 residues. Germline V gives CDR1 SGHKS, CDR2 YYEKEE (reference sequence). Trimming stripped 0 bases from V and 7 bases from J, with 10 bases between. CDR3 DNA sequence: TGTGCCAGCAGCTTGGGCCAGGGTTTTGGCTACACCTTC. This codes for CASSLGQGFGYTF.

In this sample, this clone turned up a few times. V and J are TRBV5-1 and TRBJ2-3, with D unclear. Germline V gives CDR1 SGHRS, CDR2 YFSETQ. This CDR3 is built from 13 residues. V was cut by 0 bases and J by 2 bases, with 4 bases left in between. DNA for the CDR3: TGCGCCAGCAGCTTGGATTTCACAGATACGCAGTATTTT. Residues: CASSLDFTDTQYF. Variable domain in full (rest from reference TRBV5-1 and TRBJ2-3): KAGVTQTPRYLIKTRGQQVTLSCSPISGHRSVSWYQQTPGQGLQFLFEYFSETQRNKGNFPGRFSGRQFSNSRSEMNVSTLELGDSALYLCASSLDFTDTQYFGPGTRLTVL.

The V gene is TRBV9, the J gene TRBJ2-7, with D tentatively TRBD2 (5 bases). CDR3 size: 14 residues. Germline V gene lookup returns CDR1 SGDLS and CDR2 YYNGEE. Trimming took off 0 bases at V and 2 bases at J, with 9 bases between the two ends. CDR3 protein: CASSVGPTTYEQYF. The CDR3 region has the DNA TGTGCCAGCAGCGTAGGACCGACTACCTACGAGCAGTACTTC.

The gene calls are TRBV15 and TRBJ2-7, with 7 nucleotides matching TRBD2. The J segment lost 6 bases and the V segment lost 0 bases, leaving 8 bases of the junction unmatched. The CDR3 length is 15 residues. In germline, CDR1 is LNHNV, CDR2 YYDKDF (reference sequence). The CDR3 here is CATSRDPGGSSEQYF. CDR3 DNA: TGTGCCACCAGCAGAGATCCCGGCGGGAGCAGCGAGCAGTACTTC.

The sample holds one count of this clone. The chain uses TRBV6-1 and TRBJ2-1; D remains unclear. In germline, CDR1 is MNHNS, CDR2 SASEGT. V lost 2 bases to trimming and J lost 8 bases, with 7 bases between them. The CDR3 has 12 amino acids. The CDR3 protein is CASSESRDEQFF. CDR3 coding DNA: TGTGCCAGCAGTGAAAGCCGGGATGAGCAGTTCTTC.

V usage is TRBV7-2 and J usage is TRBJ2-1; TRBD2 matches at 12 bases. The germline gives CDR1 SGHTA, CDR2 FQGNSA. CDR3 length: 14 amino acids. The J segment lost 14 bases and the V segment lost 3 bases, leaving 8 bases of the junction unmatched. DNA of the CDR3: TGTGCCAGCAGCTTTTCGACTAGCGGGAGCGTGGAGTTCTTC. Translation: CASSFSTSGSVEFF.

The gene calls are TRBV18 and TRBJ1-1, with D possibly being TRBD1 (6 bases). The CDR3 spans 15 residues. V gave up 5 bases and J gave up 6 bases, with 19 bases separating them. Germline V gene data show CDR1 as KGHSH and CDR2 as LQKENI. The CDR3 region has the DNA TGTGCCAGCTCAACCAGAGGGGGGGCGAGCGCTGAAGCTTTCTTT. Residues: CASSTRGGASAEAFF.

V gene TRBV14 combines with J gene TRBJ2-1, with TRBD2 identical over 10 bases. V lost 6 bases, J lost 6 bases, and 2 bases stayed unmatched. Germline CDR1 SGHDN, CDR2 FVKESK. The CDR3 runs 13 residues. Here the CDR3 DNA reads TGTGCCAGCAGACCTAGCGGGAGCAATGAGCAGTTCTTC. Its translation: CASRPSGSNEQFF.

The chain couples TRBV9 to TRBJ2-7, with D possibly TRBD1 on 6 matching bases. CDR3 length: 15 amino acids. The V and J ends lost 0 bases and 4 bases respectively, with 14 bases between them. Germline CDR1 SGDLS, CDR2 YYNGEE. The CDR3 region is CASSVAPGAAYEQYF. CDR3 nucleotide sequence: TGTGCCAGCAGCGTAGCCCCAGGGGCAGCATACGAGCAGTACTTC.

The chain is built from TRBV4-3 and TRBJ1-3; D is possibly TRBD1 (6 bases). CDR3 length: 13 amino acids. The V gene lost 4 bases and the J gene lost 6 bases, with 10 bases spanning the gap. CDR1 and CDR2 from the germline V gene are LGHNA and YSLEER. The CDR3 sequence is CASSRRGTNTIYF. CDR3 bases: TGCGCCAGCAGCCGCAGGGGCACAAACACCATATATTTT.

This chain links TRBV6-5 with TRBJ2-1; 7 positions match TRBD2. Germline CDR1 is MNHEY and CDR2 is SVGAGI. The CDR3 runs 14 residues. Trimming cost V 4 bases and J 8 bases; bases outside gene matches: 8. Here the CDR3 reads CASSSGGSQHEQFF. The CDR3 coding sequence is TGTGCCAGCAGTTCTGGCGGGAGCCAACATGAGCAGTTCTTC.

The CDR3 bases are TGCAGCGTTTTCACAGGGGTTAACTATGGCTACACCTTC. This codes for CSVFTGVNYGYTF. This chain uses TRBV29-1 with TRBJ1-2, with 7 nucleotides matching TRBD1. The J segment lost 1 base and the V segment lost 5 bases, leaving 4 bases of the junction unmatched. The germline CDR1 and CDR2 sequences are SQVTM and ANQGSEA. This CDR3 has 13 residues.

The chain carries TRBV5-6 and TRBJ2-7; no clear D. Trimming left V 2 bases short and J 6 bases short, with 15 bases between. This CDR3 has 14 residues. The V gene's germline CDR1 is SGHDT and CDR2 YYEEEE. CDR3 nucleotides: TGTGCCAGCAGCTTTACCACAGCCTCGGGCGAGCAGTACTTC. Amino acids: CASSFTTASGEQYF.

J is TRBJ1-1 and V is TRBV11-2; weak D call: TRBD1 (6 bases). The CDR3 is made up of 15 amino acids. V shed 5 bases and J shed 1 base, with 14 bases lying between them. Germline V gene data show CDR1 as SGHAT and CDR2 as FQNNGV. CDR3 sequence: CASSVTGRGNTEAFF. The CDR3, as DNA: TGTGCCAGCAGCGTGACAGGCCGTGGGAACACTGAAGCTTTCTTT.

V is TRBV7-2 and J is TRBJ2-3, with TRBD2 as a possible D gene (6 bases). The V end was cut by 2 bases, the J end by 0 bases, with 18 bases between. This CDR3 contains 18 residues. Germline CDR1 reads SGHTA; CDR2 reads FQGNSA. CDR3 bases: TGTGCCAGCAGCTTAAACCCCGCGGGACCAGCCAGCACAGATACGCAGTATTTT. As protein: CASSLNPAGPASTDTQYF.

The J gene is TRBJ1-1, the V gene TRBV19, with TRBD1 as a possible D gene (5 bases). This CDR3 is 16 amino acids long. V lost 5 bases to trimming and J lost 4 bases, with 20 bases between them. Germline V gene lookup returns CDR1 LNHDA and CDR2 SQIVND (reference sequence). CDR3 protein: CASSSRGRGLVTEAFF. CDR3 nucleotide sequence: TGTGCCAGTAGTTCACGAGGCCGGGGGTTGGTCACTGAAGCTTTCTTT.

This clone was seen only once. The chain is built from TRBV5-1 and TRBJ2-1; D gene ambiguous. Trimming left V 4 bases short and J 3 bases short, with 2 bases between. The CDR3 has 11 amino acids. Germline V gene sequence: CDR1 SGHRS, CDR2 YFSETQ. The CDR3 reads CASSNYNEQFF. The CDR3 coding sequence is TGCGCCAGCAGCAACTACAATGAGCAGTTCTTC.

The gene calls are TRBV4-1 and TRBJ2-1; 11 bases map to TRBD2. Germline V CDR1 and CDR2: MGHRA, YSYEKL. V lost 7 bases to trimming and J lost 4 bases; unmatched junction nucleotides: 6. The CDR3 consists of 15 residues. CDR3 sequence (DNA): TGCGCCAGCAACCTAGCGGGAGGCCCATACAATGAGCAGTTCTTC. Encoded protein: CASNLAGGPYNEQFF.